This T cell receptor beta chain emerged from a study of T cells in localized non-small cell lung cancer. Germline V gives CDR1 LNHDA, CDR2 SQIVND (reference sequence). V was pared by 6 bases and J by 0 bases, with 8 bases between. CDR3 length: 13 residues. Produced via immunoSEQ multiplex PCR; TCRdb's table is partial and in-frame only. The sample shows about 72,000 clones, roughly 81% of them seen only once. The receptor was derived from a female donor over 55 with stage I lung adenocarcinoma. The input for sequencing was peripheral blood, taken before any cancer treatment. The gene calls are TRBV19 and TRBJ1-1, with D maybe TRBD1 (6 bases). The CDR3 is CASRGQMNTEAFF. CDR3 bases: TGTGCCAGTAGAGGACAGATGAACACTGAAGCTTTCTTT.